Listed here is a single TCR beta chain. The data stem from a study of OX40 agonist ivuxolimab in advanced cancers. The method was immunoSEQ multiplex PCR; TCRdb's version includes in-frame clones alone and lacks a portion of them. The top ten clones hold 2% to 2.5% of a sample with 75,000 to 90,000 clones, about 85% of them seen once. Trimming left V 3 bases short and J 7 bases short, with 13 bases between. This CDR3 region has 13 residues. CDR1 is ENHRY and CDR2 is SYGVKD in the germline V gene. This sequence originates from an adult with an advanced solid tumor such as melanoma, head and neck, liver or kidney cancer. The rearrangement links TRBV10-3 to TRBJ2-7; no clear D gene. The sample was CD4+ or CD8+ T cells sorted from blood, taken in a trial of the OX40 agonist ivuxolimab. For the CDR3, the DNA is TGTGCCATCAGTGAAGGGCCTACTCGAGAGCAGTACTTC. Its translation is CAISEGPTREQYF.